The T cell receptor (beta chain) described here comes from a study of response to subunit inactivated influenza vaccine (dated by TCRdb to the late 2010s). Regarding the study in general: The study used deep quantitative T cell receptor repertoire profiling to track responses to a trivalent subunit inactivated influenza vaccine.

Clipping removes 2 bases from V and 4 bases from J, with 17 as the unmatched junction base count. From the germline V gene, CDR1 is MDHEN and CDR2 is SYDVKM. Reading from cysteine to phenylalanine, the CDR3 counts 19 amino acids. Only the CDR3 DNA is retained, 57 bases long and in frame from the first base. Concerning this clonotype itself: The target of this receptor is not known. No much larger clone exists at a distance of one base, and base qualities are not known.

The library came from RT-PCR. Sequenced using an Illumina HiSeq 2500. TCRdb trimmed public reads at Q25 via fastp, called clones via MiXCR and kept in-frame beta chains. Merged by CDR3 protein, the rows form single entries marked with the most common genes and DNA. This sample lists 700,000 to 900,000 distinct CDR3 sequences; less than 25% were detected once. The ten largest account for roughly a tenth of the sample. Study-wide findings and limitations: It was suggested by the authors that each seasonal influenza vaccination may recruit only a limited number of new T cells.

The TCR was taken from a man aged 50 to 60 who received an inactivated influenza vaccine. Donor details come from another sample of the same person, matched by shared clones. The chain employs TRBV28 and TRBJ2-3; TRBD2 agrees with 8 junctional bases. The source material was PBMCs from blood, sampled about 5 days after vaccination. This receptor carries the CDR3 CASSLGLWRLAGNSDTQYF. The sequenced DNA: TGTGCCAGCAGTTTAGGTCTATGGCGGCTAGCGGGTAATTCAGATACGCAGTATTTT.